The 15 T cell receptor beta chains presented below share a single source sample, sequenced in a study of T cell clonotyping in hematopoietic cell transplantation. This sample's time point: recipient sample about 28 days before transplant, after cytoreduction. Clones were sequenced by immunoSEQ multiplex PCR, and TCRdb holds only the in-frame ones, with some missing. The table shows over 25,000 clones, with 65% to 80% occurring only once. The sequences come from peripheral blood mononuclear cells, collected before stem cell transplant. Receptors were obtained from a woman younger than 45 with chronic myeloid leukemia. Some clones in this sample may be carry-over from other donors' samples.

V and J are TRBV11-2 and TRBJ2-1, with TRBD2 identical over 13 bases. Germline loops: CDR1 SGHAT, CDR2 FQNNGV. CDR3 length: 19 amino acids. The V segment lost 4 bases and the J segment 1 base; nucleotides outside the gene matches: 10. The CDR3 region is CASSSPGLAGKGSYNEQFF. The CDR3 nucleotides are TGTGCCAGCAGCTCTCCGGGACTAGCGGGGAAAGGTTCCTACAATGAGCAGTTCTTC.

This clone was seen a handful of times. The rearrangement links TRBV19 to TRBJ1-2, with D perhaps TRBD1 (6 bases). CDR3 length: 14 amino acids. The V gene's germline CDR1 is LNHDA and CDR2 SQIVND (reference sequence). Trimming removed 3 bases from V and 3 bases from J, with 11 bases in between. The CDR3 loop is CASSMTGLDYGYTF. CDR3 DNA: TGTGCCAGTAGTATGACAGGCCTCGACTATGGCTACACCTTC.

CDR3 protein: CASSLRQGNYGYTF. The CDR3 bases are TGTGCCAGCAGCTTACGACAGGGAAACTATGGCTACACCTTC. The rearrangement joins TRBV7-9 to TRBJ1-2; TRBD1 aligns across 7 bases. The CDR3 has 14 amino acids. The V and J ends lost 2 bases and 2 bases, in that order; junction bases with no gene match: 2. CDR1 is SEHNR, CDR2 FQNEAQ, per germline (reference sequence). Filled out from reference TRBV7-9 and TRBJ1-2, the complete variable domain reads DTGVSQNPRHKITKRGQNVTFRCDPISEHNRLYWYRQTLGQGPEFLTYFQNEAQLEKSRLLSDRFSAERPKGSFSTLEIQRTEQGDSAMYLCASSLRQGNYGYTFGSGTRLTVV.

The table lists this clone with a count of one. The chain recombines TRBV30 with TRBJ1-6; unclear D gene. V lost 5 bases and J lost 4, with 9 bases in between. This CDR3 comprises 13 residues. The V gene's germline CDR1 is GTSNPN and CDR2 SVGIG (reference sequence). In nucleotides, the CDR3 is TGTGCCTGGTCGGCCCGTTATAATTCACCCCTCCACTTT. Its protein is CAWSARYNSPLHF. Full variable domain (rest looked up from reference TRBV30 and TRBJ1-6): SQTIHQWPATLVQPVGSPLSLECTVEGTSNPNLYWYRQAAGRGLQLLFYSVGIGQISSEVPQNLSASRPQDRQFILSSKKLLLSDSGFYLCAWSARYNSPLHFGNGTRLTVT.

This chain connects TRBV9 to TRBJ1-2; 7 positions agree with TRBD1. The CDR3 runs 14 residues. Germline V gene lookup returns CDR1 SGDLS and CDR2 YYNGEE. V gave up 3 bases and J gave up 5 bases; unmatched junction bases: 7. CDR3 bases: TGTGCCAGCAGCGCAATTCCGGGACAGTATGGCTACACCTTC. This translates into CASSAIPGQYGYTF.

In its sample, this clone was seen once. The chain recombines TRBV6-5 with TRBJ1-1; D not certain. Between the trimmed V and J ends, which lost 5 bases and 0 bases, there was a span of 13 bases. Germline assignment: CDR1 MNHEY and CDR2 SVGAGI. The CDR3 covers 15 residues. The CDR3 DNA sequence: TGTGCCAGCAGTCTAGGGTACGACATGAACACTGAAGCTTTCTTT. Its translation is CASSLGYDMNTEAFF.

The gene calls are TRBV4-2 and TRBJ2-3; perhaps TRBD2 as D (6 bases). The ends were cut back, 5 bases at V and 0 bases at J, with 12 bases in the middle. This CDR3 is built from 15 residues. Germline assignment: CDR1 LGHNA and CDR2 YNFKEQ. The CDR3 nucleotides read TGTGCCAGCAGCTGGGACTCAACTAGCACAGATACGCAGTATTTT. This codes for CASSWDSTSTDTQYF.

V gene TRBV9 combines with J gene TRBJ1-1; D remains ambiguous. Germline V gives CDR1 SGDLS, CDR2 YYNGEE. V was clipped by 2 bases and J by 5 bases, with 16 bases between them. The CDR3 spans 15 residues. The CDR3 DNA is TGTGCCAGCAGCGTCGGGTCGGGAAGAGGGACTGAAGCTTTCTTT. It yields the protein CASSVGSGRGTEAFF.

Comments on this clone: At one of its ends the junction is not consistent with the germline gene, which may arise from a read error. The V and J genes are TRBV6-5 and TRBJ1-1; 7 nucleotides line up with TRBD1. CDR3 length: 13 residues. Germline V lookup: CDR1 MNHEY, CDR2 SVGAGI. The CDR3 reads CASSYSQGEWWVF. CDR3 DNA: TGTGCCAGCAGTTACTCCCAGGGGGAATGGTGGGTCTTT.

The V and J genes are TRBV4-3 and TRBJ1-4; 7 nucleotides line up with TRBD1. CDR3 length: 16 residues. J lost 1 base, V lost 2 bases, and 4 bases had no gene match. The germline gives CDR1 LGHNA, CDR2 YSLEER. CDR3 nucleotide sequence: TGCGCCAGCAGCCAAAGCAGGGGGGTAACTAATGAAAAACTGTTTTTT. The encoded protein is CASSQSRGVTNEKLFF.

The rearrangement joins TRBV4-1 to TRBJ2-7, with a weak D call TRBD1 (7 bases). With 1 base removed from V and 2 bases from J, the gap between germline ends came to 9 bases. CDR1 MGHRA and CDR2 YSYEKL come from the germline V gene. This CDR3 is built from 14 residues. For the CDR3, the DNA is TGCGCCAGCAGCCAAGGCAGGGGGGCCTACGAGCAGTACGTC. Amino acid sequence: CASSQGRGAYEQYV.

The chain has TRBV10-3 and TRBJ2-7; 10 bases agree with TRBD1. Germline CDR1 is ENHRY and CDR2 is SYGVKD. This CDR3 spans 14 amino acids. Germline trimming cut 4 bases from V and 2 bases from J; bases unmatched to any gene: 2. CDR3 nucleotides: TGTGCCATCAGTGGACAGGGGGCGGCCTACGAGCAGTACTTC. As protein: CAISGQGAAYEQYF.

This chain links TRBV6-1 with TRBJ1-4, with TRBD1 matching over 9 bases. This CDR3 comprises 13 residues. Trimming at V came to 8 bases and at J to 7 bases, leaving 5 bases not matched to a gene. Germline V CDR1 and CDR2: MNHNS, SASEGT. The chain's CDR3 is CASSGTGSEKLFF. CDR3 bases: TGTGCCAGCTCCGGGACAGGGAGTGAAAAACTGTTTTTT.

The genes are TRBV14 and TRBJ1-4; D is ambiguous. The V gene's germline CDR1 is SGHDN and CDR2 FVKESK. With 4 bases removed from V and 0 bases from J, the gap between germline ends came to 12 bases. The CDR3 spans 16 residues. The CDR3 is CASSRFRAATNEKLFF. CDR3 nucleotides: TGTGCCAGCAGCCGGTTTCGGGCAGCAACTAATGAAAAACTGTTTTTT.

This chain uses TRBV30 with TRBJ1-3; D unclear. Between the trimmed V and J ends, which lost 4 bases and 3 bases, there was a span of 10 bases. Per germline, CDR1 GTSNPN and CDR2 SVGIG (reference sequence). This CDR3 contains 13 residues. CDR3 nucleotides: TGTGCCTGGATAAGGGCGAATGGAAACACCATATATTTT. Translation: CAWIRANGNTIYF.